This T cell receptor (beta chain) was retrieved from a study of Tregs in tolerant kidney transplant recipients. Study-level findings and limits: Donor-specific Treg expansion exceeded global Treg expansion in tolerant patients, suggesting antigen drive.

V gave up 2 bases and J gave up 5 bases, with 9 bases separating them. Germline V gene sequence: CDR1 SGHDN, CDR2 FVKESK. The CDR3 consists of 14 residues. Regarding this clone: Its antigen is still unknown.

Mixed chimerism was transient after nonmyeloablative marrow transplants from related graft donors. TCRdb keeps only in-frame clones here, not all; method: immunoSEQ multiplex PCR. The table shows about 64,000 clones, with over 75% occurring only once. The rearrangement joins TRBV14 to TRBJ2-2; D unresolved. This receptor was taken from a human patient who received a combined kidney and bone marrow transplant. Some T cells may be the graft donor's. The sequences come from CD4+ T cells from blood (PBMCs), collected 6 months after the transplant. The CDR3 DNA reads TGTGCCAGCAGCCAATCCCGAGGTACCGGGGAGCTGTTTTTT. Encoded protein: CASSQSRGTGELFF.